A selection of T cell receptor beta chains follows, all from one sample in a study of Ad26.COV2.S vaccination and SARS-CoV-2 variants. Libraries were prepared by immunoSEQ multiplex PCR; TCRdb keeps only in-frame clonotypes and omits some of them. The sample holds 400,000 to 500,000 clones, approximately 88% seen once. The material was peripheral blood, obtained in a trial of Ad26.COV2.S vaccine versus placebo. The receptors originated from a person aged 18-65 years who received the Ad26.COV2.S COVID-19 vaccine or a placebo. Each CDR3 is given with its conserved first and last residue. D genes are given only for firm matches. The listing skips clone size in some rows; elsewhere it reads once, few, many or a size class.

>TRBV6-2/TRBV6-3|TRBJ1-2|NA|TRBD1
TGTGCCAGCAGTTACACGACAGGGATGCGCGGCTACACCTTC
CASSYTTGMRGYTF
>TRBV11-2|TRBJ2-2|NA|TRBD2
TGTGCCAGCAGCTTAACTTCCGGGACTAGTGTCACCGGGGAGCTGTTTTTT
CASSLTSGTSVTGELFF
>TRBV5-6|TRBJ2-3|NA|TRBD1
TGTGCCAGCAGCGCACGACAGGGGACGCAGTATTTT
CASSARQGTQYF
>TRBV7-2|TRBJ2-7|NA|NA
TGTGCCAGCAGCTTATTTCTCCTCTCCTACGAGCAGTACTTC
CASSLFLLSYEQYF
>TRBV10-1|TRBJ2-7|NA|TRBD1
TGCGCCAGCAGTGATTCTCTGGACAGGGGCGAGCAGTACTTC
CASSDSLDRGEQYF
>TRBV5-1|TRBJ2-1|NA|TRBD1
TGCGCCAGCAGACCCAGGGGGCGGCTAGGGGTCGAGCAGTTCTTC
CASRPRGRLGVEQFF
>TRBV4-3|TRBJ1-1|NA|NA
TGCGCCAGCAGCCTCCATTCGGGGGTTAACACTGAAGCTTTCTTT
CASSLHSGVNTEAFF
>TRBV4-3|TRBJ1-6|NA|TRBD1
TGCGCCAGCAGCTCCCGGGACAGCTATAATTCACCCCTCCACTTT
CASSSRDSYNSPLHF
>TRBV19|TRBJ1-3|NA|NA
TGTGCCAGTCACAGGATCTCTGGAAACACCATATATTTT
CASHRISGNTIYF
>TRBV6-5|TRBJ1-2|once|NA
TGTGCCAGCAGTCACAAAACGAGGGGCTACACCTTC
CASSHKTRGYTF
>TRBV7-3|TRBJ1-6|few|NA
TGTGCCAGCAGCCGTGAGATTGAGGGTTCACCCCTCCACTTT
CASSREIEGSPLHF
>TRBV4-3|TRBJ2-6|NA|NA
TGCGCCAGCAGCCAAGTTTGGCAGGGGGCCAACGTCCTGACTTTC
CASSQVWQGANVLTF
>TRBV5-6|TRBJ2-7|NA|NA
TGTGCCAGCAGTTTCTTAAGGGACAAGAGGGTCTACGAGCAGTACTTC
CASSFLRDKRVYEQYF
>TRBV5-1|TRBJ1-4|once|NA
TGCGCCAGCAGCGTCCGCCCCGGGACACCGAATGAAAAACTGTTTTTT
CASSVRPGTPNEKLFF
>TRBV12-3/TRBV12-4|TRBJ2-6|NA|NA
TGTGCCAGCAGGCAATCTGGGGCCAACGTCCTGACTTTC
CASRQSGANVLTF
>TRBV5-1|TRBJ2-7|NA|TRBD2
TGCGCCAGCAGCTGGAGCCTAGCGGGGGACGAGCAGTACTTC
CASSWSLAGDEQYF
>TRBV5-4|TRBJ2-1|NA|TRBD2
TGTGCCAGCAGTGACCCGGGGGGGCGCTCTGACAATGAGCAGTTCTTC
CASSDPGGRSDNEQFF
>TRBV6-6|TRBJ2-7|NA|NA
TGTGCCAGCAGTAATTCAGCCGAACTCTCCTACGAGCAGTACTTC
CASSNSAELSYEQYF
>TRBV2|TRBJ1-2|NA|TRBD1
TGTGCCAGCAGCTCCCAGGGGGGGAGATATGGCTACACCTTC
CASSSQGGRYGYTF
>TRBV28|TRBJ1-2|NA|NA
TGTGCCAGCAGTCCACCCGAGTGGTACTATGGCTACACCTTC
CASSPPEWYYGYTF
>TRBV11-2|TRBJ2-3|NA|NA
TGTGCCAGCAGCTTAGCGGCACGCGGCACAGATACGCAGTATTTT
CASSLAARGTDTQYF
>TRBV7-3|TRBJ1-6|NA|TRBD1
TGTGCCAGCAGCTCCCCCGGGACAGGGTCTTCACCCCTCCACTTT
CASSSPGTGSSPLHF
>TRBV6-5|TRBJ1-2|NA|TRBD1
TGTGCCAGCAGTTGGGGACAGGGAATTAACTATGGCTACACCTTC
CASSWGQGINYGYTF
>TRBV6-5|TRBJ2-7|NA|NA
TGTGCCAGCGGAGGTGGGGCTTTAGAAACCTACGAGCAGTACTTC
CASGGGALETYEQYF
>TRBV4-1|TRBJ2-7|NA|TRBD1
TGCGCCAGCAGCCAACGGGACAGGAGCTCCTACGAGCAGTACTTC
CASSQRDRSSYEQYF
>TRBV7-9|TRBJ2-5|NA|NA
TGTGCCAGCAGCCTGCCGCTGGAAGAGACCCAGTACTTC
CASSLPLEETQYF